Below are 22 T cell receptor beta chains sequenced from a single sample in a study of early T cells in non-severe SARS-CoV-2 infection. TCRdb itself ran the 5' RACE reads through MiXCR, one entry per CDR3 protein. The sample consists of fewer than 85,000 distinct CDR3 sequences, roughly 12% of them appearing once. The material was whole blood, obtained at baseline. The receptor set was obtained from an adult who was a healthcare worker with PCR-confirmed SARS-CoV-2 infection or an uninfected control (not recorded which).

The table lists this clonotype with a few counts. J is TRBJ2-2 and V is TRBV29-1, with 7 positions matching TRBD1. J lost 0 bases, V lost 2 bases, and 3 bases had no gene match. CDR1 and CDR2 (germline): SQVTM, ANQGSEA. The CDR3 totals 15 residues. In DNA, the CDR3 is TGCAGCGTTGAAAGGCAGGGGGCGAACACCGGGGAGCTGTTTTTT. This sequence encodes CSVERQGANTGELFF.

This clonotype was recorded a few times. The rearrangement links TRBV5-5 to TRBJ2-3; no clear D gene. V was clipped by 2 bases and J by 6 bases, with 13 bases between them. Germline V gene lookup returns CDR1 SGHKS and CDR2 YYEKEE (reference sequence). This CDR3 contains 14 residues. The CDR3 protein is CASSFLRRIDTQYF. In DNA form, the CDR3 reads TGTGCCAGCAGCTTTTTGAGACGCATCGATACGCAGTATTTT.

The CDR3 is CASSLSWDLAYEQYF. The CDR3 bases are TGTGCCAGCAGTTTATCTTGGGACCTCGCCTACGAGCAGTACTTC. The V gene is TRBV27, the J gene TRBJ2-7; D is possibly TRBD1 or TRBD2 (5 bases each). V lost 0 bases, J lost 2 bases, and 11 bases lay in between. The CDR3 sequence is 15 residues long. From germline, CDR1 is MNHEY and CDR2 SMNVEV (reference sequence).

This clonotype was recorded only once. The chain recombines TRBV5-1 with TRBJ2-1; D is possibly TRBD1 or TRBD2 (6 bases each). CDR1 and CDR2 (germline): SGHRS, YFSETQ. CDR3 length equals 13 residues. Between the trimmed V and J ends, which lost 1 base and 9 bases, there was a span of 11 bases. CDR3 nucleotide sequence: TGCGCCAGCAGCTTGATGGGGGGCGGTGAGCAGTTCTTC. Translation: CASSLMGGGEQFF.

The CDR3 spells CATAGTGGYGYTF. For the CDR3, the DNA is TGTGCCACCGCCGGGACAGGGGGTTATGGCTACACCTTC. The J gene is TRBJ1-2, the V gene TRBV28; 11 bases are shared with TRBD1. The CDR3 sequence is 13 residues long. The V gene's germline CDR1 is MDHEN and CDR2 SYDVKM. Trimming removed 10 bases from V and 5 bases from J; junction bases left unmatched: 6.

This chain joins TRBV19 and TRBJ2-2; 7 bases are a match to TRBD1. The CDR3 extends over 14 amino acids. Germline loops: CDR1 LNHDA, CDR2 SQIVND (reference sequence). Trimming took 7 bases from V and 5 from J; bases not matched to a gene: 7. CDR3 DNA: TGTGCCAGTACCTCGACAGGGTCGACCGGGGAGCTGTTTTTT. Translated: CASTSTGSTGELFF.

This chain connects TRBV7-2 to TRBJ2-3, with D perhaps assigned TRBD1 or TRBD2 (6 bases each). Germline V gives CDR1 SGHTA, CDR2 FQGNSA. Trimming took off 8 bases at V and 2 bases at J, with 8 bases between the two ends. The CDR3 sequence is 12 residues long. The CDR3 nucleotides are TGTGCCAGCGGGGGGCCCACAGATACGCAGTATTTT. Protein sequence: CASGGPTDTQYF.

This clonotype has a count of ten or more. Here the CDR3 reads CASSSRPDRFPQETQYF. The CDR3 DNA reads as TGTGCCAGTAGTTCTCGACCTGACAGGTTTCCTCAAGAGACCCAGTACTTC. V and J are TRBV19 and TRBJ2-5; tentative D call: TRBD1 (6 bases). V lost 5 bases and J lost 2, with 21 bases in between. The CDR3 sequence is 17 residues long. Germline V lookup: CDR1 LNHDA, CDR2 SQIVND (reference sequence).

This clonotype was seen at least ten times. This rearrangement joins TRBV7-9 to TRBJ2-3; a weak D match, TRBD2 (5 bases). The CDR3 is 13 amino acids. With 5 bases removed from V and 5 bases from J, the gap between germline ends came to 11 bases. CDR1 and CDR2 (germline): SEHNR, FQNEAQ (reference sequence). CDR3 region: CASSVGVVDTQYF. The CDR3, as DNA: TGTGCCAGCAGCGTCGGGGTTGTAGATACGCAGTATTTT.

The chain uses TRBV6-1 and TRBJ2-5; D uncertain. This CDR3 comprises 14 residues. Between the trimmed V and J ends, which lost 5 bases and 7 bases, there was a span of 17 bases. The V gene's germline CDR1 is MNHNS and CDR2 SASEGT. The CDR3 protein is CASSPGSAKVTQYF. The CDR3 DNA reads as TGTGCCAGCAGTCCAGGCTCCGCGAAGGTGACCCAGTACTTC.

This clonotype has a handful of counts. The chain has TRBV27 and TRBJ1-6; 9 bases map to TRBD1. CDR1 MNHEY and CDR2 SMNVEV come from the germline V gene (reference sequence). This CDR3 contains 14 residues. V shed 2 bases and J 10 bases; nucleotides not matched to a gene: 3. CDR3 in amino acids: CASSLRQGESPLHF. In DNA, the CDR3 is TGTGCCAGCAGTTTAAGACAGGGGGAATCACCCCTCCACTTT.

The chain carries TRBV18 and TRBJ2-3, with D unresolved. The germline CDR1 and CDR2 sequences are KGHSH and LQKENI. The V and J ends lost 0 bases and 1 base respectively, with 8 bases between them. CDR3 length: 15 amino acids. The CDR3 DNA reads as TGTGCCAGCTCACCACCTCTCGCAGGCACAGATACGCAGTATTTT. Translation gives CASSPPLAGTDTQYF. The full variable domain, with the rest looked up from reference TRBV18 and TRBJ2-3, is NAGVMQNPRHLVRRRGQEARLRCSPMKGHSHVYWYRQLPEEGLKFMVYLQKENIIDESGMPKERFSAEFPKEGPSILRIQQVVRGDSAAYFCASSPPLAGTDTQYFGPGTRLTVL.

This clonotype is a singleton in its sample. The chain employs TRBV6-6 and TRBJ2-3; TRBD2 matches at 7 bases. The CDR3 loop spans 17 amino acids. Germline V lookup: CDR1 MNHNY, CDR2 SVGAGI (reference sequence). With V trimmed by 0 bases and J by 2 bases, 8 bases remained unmatched. Here the CDR3 DNA reads TGTGCCAGCAGTTACTCCTTGGCTAGCGGCCTCACAGATACGCAGTATTTT. Translation: CASSYSLASGLTDTQYF.

The J gene is TRBJ2-2, the V gene TRBV12-3 or TRBV12-4; D ambiguous. CDR3 length: 11 amino acids. Trimming stripped 6 bases from V and 8 bases from J, with 7 bases between. The CDR3 bases are TGTGCCAGCAGCCCCGCTGGGGAGCTGTTTTTT. Its translation: CASSPAGELFF.

This clonotype has a count of ten or more. This chain uses TRBV11-2 with TRBJ1-4; D possibly corresponds to TRBD1 (6 bases). Deletions cut 0 bases from V and 5 bases from J, with 13 bases between. Per the germline V gene, CDR1 is SGHAT and CDR2 is FQNNGV. The CDR3 sequence is 16 residues long. The CDR3 nucleotides are TGTGCCAGCAGCTTAGATCTGTGGACAGCGAATGAAAAACTGTTTTTT. Translating gives CASSLDLWTANEKLFF.

The genes are TRBV5-1 and TRBJ2-5; tentative D call: TRBD2 (6 bases). Trimming shortened V by 3 bases and J by 4 bases, and 16 bases separated the two germline ends. The germline V gene has CDR1 SGHRS and CDR2 YFSETQ. The CDR3 is 15 residues long. The CDR3 DNA reads as TGCGCCAGCAGCTATATCGGGGGAGGTGGAGAGACCCAGTACTTC. Its protein product is CASSYIGGGGETQYF.

This clonotype has a count of ten or more. V gene TRBV12-3 or TRBV12-4 combines with J gene TRBJ1-2, with D hard to call. V lost 7 bases and J lost 3, with 12 bases in between. The CDR3 has 13 residues. The CDR3 DNA reads as TGTGCCAGCACCGTGGGGATACACTATGGCTACACCTTC. This codes for CASTVGIHYGYTF.

This clonotype occurred a few times. CDR3 sequence: CSVEQYLYGYTF. CDR3 nucleotide sequence: TGCAGCGTTGAACAGTACCTCTATGGCTACACCTTC. The chain combines TRBV29-1 with TRBJ1-2, with D unresolved. Looked up from germline, CDR1 is SQVTM and CDR2 is ANQGSEA. Trimming removed 2 bases from V and 4 bases from J, with 8 bases in between. This CDR3 has 12 residues.

This chain uses TRBV30 with TRBJ2-1; TRBD2 aligns across 7 bases. CDR1 is GTSNPN, CDR2 SVGIG, per germline (reference sequence). V shed 1 base and J 5 bases; nucleotides not matched to a gene: 14. The CDR3 is made up of 17 amino acids. CDR3 region: CAWSGATLSGGNNEQFF. CDR3 DNA sequence: TGTGCCTGGAGTGGAGCCACGCTCTCGGGGGGAAACAATGAGCAGTTCTTC.

The chain is built from TRBV9 and TRBJ1-2; D is unclear. The CDR3 has 14 amino acids. The germline V and J ends were trimmed by 0 bases and 8 bases, with 14 bases remaining between them. Germline CDR1 reads SGDLS; CDR2 reads YYNGEE. The CDR3: CASSVDGLLDGYTF. CDR3 sequence (DNA): TGTGCCAGCAGCGTAGATGGACTTCTCGACGGCTACACCTTC.

This clonotype has a count of ten or more. The genes are TRBV12-3 or TRBV12-4 and TRBJ2-7, with 8 bases aligning to TRBD2. V was pared by 7 bases and J by 6 bases, with 11 bases of the junction left unmatched. The CDR3 consists of 14 residues. As DNA, the CDR3 is TGTGCCAGCACAGGTACTAGCGGTTTATTCGAGCAGTACTTC. It translates to CASTGTSGLFEQYF.

This clonotype has ten or more counts. This chain joins TRBV29-1 and TRBJ2-7; perhaps TRBD1 as D (6 bases). The V end was cut by 7 bases, the J end by 3 bases, with 16 bases between. This CDR3 contains 13 residues. Germline V gene data show CDR1 as SQVTM and CDR2 as ANQGSEA. The CDR3 DNA reads as TGCAGCGCATTATCCGGGACATTCTACGAGCAGTACTTC. Its translation: CSALSGTFYEQYF.